This is a list of T cell receptor beta chains from one sample in a study of CD8 T cells in Susac syndrome. In TCRdb, the immunoSEQ multiplex PCR reads were re-called with MiXCR into one record per CDR3 protein. The sample holds roughly 140,000 distinct CDR3 sequences, 95% to 96% seen once. Sample: CD8+ T cells from PBMCs. These receptor sequences come from a human donor with multiple sclerosis. Each CDR3 is given with its conserved first and last residue. A D gene is named only where the DNA matches it firmly. Size tells how often a clone was seen (once, few, many) or the class of an expanded clone, and some rows leave it out.

V: TRBV9; D: .; size: .; J: TRBJ1-2; CDR3: CASSAGLESGTNYGYTF; DNA: TGTGCCAGCAGCGCGGGACTTGAATCGGGTACTAACTATGGCTACACCTTC
V: TRBV29-1; D: .; size: .; J: TRBJ2-1; CDR3: CSVEDPRSSSYNEQFF; DNA: TGCAGCGTTGAAGATCCCCGGAGTAGCTCCTACAATGAGCAGTTCTTC
V: TRBV30; D: .; size: .; J: TRBJ2-1; CDR3: CGCRAGYEQFF; DNA: TGTGGCTGCCGGGCTGGGTATGAGCAGTTCTTC
V: TRBV29-1; D: .; size: .; J: TRBJ1-1; CDR3: CSAEGTEAFF; DNA: TGCAGCGCCGAAGGGACTGAAGCTTTCTTT
V: TRBV19; D: .; size: .; J: TRBJ1-6; CDR3: CASNGPPLHF; DNA: TGTGCCAGTAACGGACCACCCCTCCACTTT
V: TRBV7-8; D: .; size: .; J: TRBJ2-1; CDR3: CASSLRTSAYNEQFF; DNA: TGTGCCAGCAGCTTAAGAACTAGTGCGTACAATGAGCAGTTCTTC
V: TRBV7-9; D: .; size: .; J: TRBJ2-5; CDR3: CASSLDPGETQYF; DNA: TGTGCCAGCAGCTTAGACCCGGGGGAGACCCAGTACTTC
V: TRBV27; D: .; size: .; J: TRBJ2-5; CDR3: CASTPTGQETQYF; DNA: TGTGCCAGCACCCCGACGGGCCAAGAGACCCAGTACTTC
V: TRBV30; D: .; size: few; J: TRBJ2-5; CDR3: CAWSDPPPETQYF; DNA: TGTGCCTGGAGTGACCCCCCACCCGAGACCCAGTACTTC
V: TRBV11-2; D: .; size: .; J: TRBJ2-5; CDR3: CASIRLLGETQYF; DNA: TGTGCCAGCATCCGACTCTTGGGGGAGACCCAGTACTTC
V: TRBV20-1; D: .; size: .; J: TRBJ2-7; CDR3: CSASDRAPYEQYF; DNA: TGCAGTGCTAGTGACCGGGCCCCCTACGAGCAGTACTTC
V: TRBV15; D: .; size: .; J: TRBJ2-2; CDR3: CATSPWDFNTGELFF; DNA: TGTGCCACCAGCCCCTGGGATTTTAACACCGGGGAGCTGTTTTTT
V: TRBV12-3/TRBV12-4; D: .; size: .; J: TRBJ2-7; CDR3: CASREPSGGGYEQYF; DNA: TGTGCCAGCAGGGAACCCTCGGGCGGTGGCTACGAGCAGTACTTC
V: TRBV30; D: .; size: few; J: TRBJ1-4; CDR3: CAGKGGLREKLFF; DNA: TGTGCCGGAAAGGGGGGGCTGCGGGAAAAACTGTTTTTT
V: TRBV2; D: TRBD2; size: .; J: TRBJ2-1; CDR3: CASSEPGLEYYNEQFF; DNA: TGTGCCAGCAGTGAACCGGGACTAGAGTATTACAATGAGCAGTTCTTC
V: TRBV11-2; D: .; size: .; J: TRBJ2-5; CDR3: CASKTGFGETQYF; DNA: TGTGCCAGCAAAACGGGATTCGGGGAGACCCAGTACTTC
V: TRBV7-9; D: .; size: .; J: TRBJ1-5; CDR3: CASSLTGQPQHF; DNA: TGTGCCAGCAGCTTAACGGGTCAGCCCCAGCATTTT
V: TRBV12-3/TRBV12-4; D: .; size: .; J: TRBJ1-5; CDR3: CASSLSGTQPQHF; DNA: TGTGCCAGCAGTTTGTCAGGGACTCAGCCCCAGCATTTT
V: TRBV9; D: .; size: once; J: TRBJ1-2; CDR3: CASSVDEGTGGYTF; DNA: TGTGCCAGCAGCGTAGACGAGGGGACGGGCGGCTACACCTTC
V: TRBV5-1; D: .; size: .; J: TRBJ1-2; CDR3: CASSLETGTARDGYTF; DNA: TGCGCCAGCAGCTTAGAAACTGGGACCGCAAGAGATGGCTACACCTTC
V: TRBV15; D: .; size: .; J: TRBJ1-5; CDR3: CATSTPTWVQPQHF; DNA: TGTGCCACCAGCACTCCCACGTGGGTTCAGCCCCAGCATTTT
V: TRBV24-1; D: .; size: .; J: TRBJ1-5; CDR3: CATSDGPSPQHF; DNA: TGTGCCACCAGTGATGGGCCCAGCCCCCAGCATTTT
V: TRBV27; D: .; size: .; J: TRBJ1-5; CDR3: CASRQGEVQPQHF; DNA: TGTGCCAGCAGACAGGGAGAAGTTCAGCCCCAGCATTTT
V: TRBV3-1; D: .; size: .; J: TRBJ2-3; CDR3: CASGPVAIDTQYF; DNA: TGTGCCAGCGGACCAGTAGCAATAGATACGCAGTATTTT
V: TRBV5-6; D: TRBD1; size: .; J: TRBJ1-6; CDR3: CASSAGQGASPLHF; DNA: TGTGCCAGCAGCGCCGGACAGGGCGCTTCACCCCTCCACTTT
V: TRBV3-1; D: .; size: .; J: TRBJ2-3; CDR3: CASSQPEVSRTDTQYF; DNA: TGTGCCAGCAGCCAGCCGGAGGTATCACGCACAGATACGCAGTATTTT